One sample yielded the 9 T cell receptor beta chains listed below, sequenced in a study of control samples from healthy donors and cancer patients. The table came from immunoSEQ multiplex PCR; TCRdb's copy has only in-frame clones and leaves some out. The repertoire includes over 150,000 clones, 94% of them detected once, and approximately 15% sits in the top ten. Input material: PBMCs. These receptors were obtained from a man aged 55 to 70 with colorectal cancer.

This chain connects TRBV5-6 to TRBJ2-3, with 10 positions matching TRBD2. Germline CDR1 SGHDT, CDR2 YYEEEE. V trimming: 4 bases; J trimming: 6 bases; junction bases outside the gene matches: 11. CDR3 size: 16 residues. The CDR3 DNA sequence: TGTGCCAGCAGCCTCACCGTTAGCGGGGGGCCCGATACGCAGTATTTT. This gives the protein CASSLTVSGGPDTQYF.

The rearrangement uses TRBV7-7 and TRBJ2-3; D possibly matches TRBD1 or TRBD2 (5 bases each). The CDR3 extends over 14 amino acids. Germline V gene data show CDR1 as SSHAT and CDR2 as FNYEAQ (reference sequence). Deletions cut 1 base from V and 6 bases from J, with 11 bases between. CDR3 loop: CASSLGRGRDTQYF. The CDR3 DNA reads as TGTGCCAGCAGCTTAGGTCGGGGCCGGGATACGCAGTATTTT.

The rearrangement links TRBV6-2 or TRBV6-3 to TRBJ1-1, with no clear D. Germline V lookup: CDR1 MNHEY, CDR2 SVGEGT. The CDR3 sequence is 17 residues long. V lost 0 bases and J lost 4, with 18 bases in between. In DNA form, the CDR3 reads TGTGCCAGCAGTTACTCGACTACGTCAACCAGGCCCACTGAAGCTTTCTTT. It encodes CASSYSTTSTRPTEAFF.

The chain combines TRBV6-2 or TRBV6-3 with TRBJ2-2; 10 bases are shared with TRBD2. CDR1 is MNHEY, CDR2 SVGEGT, per germline. Trimming removed 4 bases from V and 4 bases from J; junction bases left unmatched: 6. The CDR3 consists of 16 residues. The CDR3 sequence: CASSSAGGPGTGELFF. For the CDR3, the DNA is TGTGCCAGCAGTTCAGCGGGGGGGCCGGGCACCGGGGAGCTGTTTTTT.

J is TRBJ2-5 and V is TRBV6-6, with D perhaps assigned TRBD1 or TRBD2 (5 bases each). CDR3 length: 13 amino acids. Per germline, CDR1 MNHNY and CDR2 SVGAGI (reference sequence). The V end lost 7 bases, the J end lost 4 bases, and 13 bases lay between the germline ends. CDR3 bases: TGTGCCAGCAAGAGGGACCCAACAGAGACCCAGTACTTC. Translation: CASKRDPTETQYF.

This chain uses TRBV11-2 with TRBJ2-2, with a tentative D call TRBD2 (6 bases). There are 15 residues in the CDR3. Trimming shortened V by 5 bases and J by 1 base, and 11 bases separated the two germline ends. Germline values: CDR1 SGHAT, CDR2 FQNNGV. The DNA for the CDR3 is TGTGCCAGCAGCCCTAGGAGGGGGAACACCGGGGAGCTGTTTTTT. Residues: CASSPRRGNTGELFF.

This clone was observed once. The chain is built from TRBV27 and TRBJ2-3, with D maybe TRBD2 (7 bases). Germline V gene sequence: CDR1 MNHEY, CDR2 SMNVEV (reference sequence). CDR3 length: 14 amino acids. V lost 8 bases and J 2 bases, leaving 14 bases between the germline ends. The CDR3 DNA reads as TGTGCCAGCTCTGCGGGGGCCTTCACAGATACGCAGTATTTT. This encodes CASSAGAFTDTQYF.

The chain is built from TRBV19 and TRBJ1-1; possibly TRBD1 for D (5 bases). CDR3 length: 15 residues. Germline CDR1 LNHDA, CDR2 SQIVND (reference sequence). V dropped 6 bases and J dropped 3 bases, with 17 bases sitting between them. CDR3 coding DNA: TGTGCCAGTAGCTCCTGGGGGACTTCGCACACTGAAGCTTTCTTT. Translated: CASSSWGTSHTEAFF.

The gene calls are TRBV7-8 and TRBJ1-4; D not certain. V was shortened by 0 bases and J by 5 bases, with 7 bases between the two germline ends. The CDR3 length is 14 residues. Germline-derived CDR1 and CDR2 are SGHVS and FQNEAQ. The CDR3 here is CASSLAVPNEKLFF. The CDR3 DNA sequence: TGTGCCAGCAGCTTAGCGGTTCCCAATGAAAAACTGTTTTTT.